The present TCR beta chain was sequenced within a study of shared clonotypes between healthy human individuals. Whole-study findings and limits: Investigators expected sequencing depth to affect clonotype sharing among donors.

At the deep level, the assay was run. PCR replicates from unsorted PBMC used 250 to 300 ng DNA, and this amount was around 28,000 T cell genomes. Sequenced by immunoSEQ multiplex PCR; TCRdb stores in-frame clones only, minus some. Here the sample spans 450,000 to 550,000 clones, 60% to 85% being singletons. This clone was seen many times. The antigen remains undetermined. Germline loops: CDR1 SGHDT, CDR2 YYEEEE. This CDR3 has 13 residues. V lost 4 bases and J lost 3, with 7 bases in between. This TCR was recovered from a middle-aged woman in good health. Some clones in this sample may be carry-over from other donors' samples. Sequenced sample: PBMCs. V is TRBV5-6 and J is TRBJ2-2; tentative D call: TRBD1 (5 bases). This CDR3 reads CASSRQHTGELFF. CDR3 coding DNA: TGTGCCAGCAGCCGACAGCACACCGGGGAGCTGTTTTTT.